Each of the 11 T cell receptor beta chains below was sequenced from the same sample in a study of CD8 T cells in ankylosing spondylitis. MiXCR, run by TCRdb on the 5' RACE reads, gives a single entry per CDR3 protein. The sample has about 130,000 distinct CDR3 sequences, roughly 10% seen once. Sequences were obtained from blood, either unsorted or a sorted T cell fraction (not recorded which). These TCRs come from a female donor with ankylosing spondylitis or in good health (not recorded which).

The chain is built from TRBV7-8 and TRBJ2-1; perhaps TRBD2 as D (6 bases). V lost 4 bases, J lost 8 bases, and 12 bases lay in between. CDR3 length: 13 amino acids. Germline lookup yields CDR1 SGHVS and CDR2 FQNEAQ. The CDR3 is CASSYGREDEQFF. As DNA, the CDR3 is TGTGCCAGCAGCTACGGGAGAGAAGATGAGCAGTTCTTC.

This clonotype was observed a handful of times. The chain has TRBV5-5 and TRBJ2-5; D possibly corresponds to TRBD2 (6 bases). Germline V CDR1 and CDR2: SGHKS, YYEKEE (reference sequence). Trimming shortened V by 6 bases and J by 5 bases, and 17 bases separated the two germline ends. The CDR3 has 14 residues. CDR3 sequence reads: CASTRWRDGETQYF. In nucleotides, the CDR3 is TGTGCCAGCACCCGGTGGCGGGATGGGGAGACCCAGTACTTC.

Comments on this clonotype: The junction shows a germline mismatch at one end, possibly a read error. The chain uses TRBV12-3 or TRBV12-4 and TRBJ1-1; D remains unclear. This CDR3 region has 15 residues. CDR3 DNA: TGTGCCAGCAGTCCTCGGATAGGGCTGAACGCTGAAGCTTTCTTT. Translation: CASSPRIGLNAEAFF.

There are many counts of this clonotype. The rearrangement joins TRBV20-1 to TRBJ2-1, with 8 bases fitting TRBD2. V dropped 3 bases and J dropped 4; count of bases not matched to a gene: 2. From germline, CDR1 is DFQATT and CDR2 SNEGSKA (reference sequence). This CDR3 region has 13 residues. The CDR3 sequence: CSARTSVYNEQFF. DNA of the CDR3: TGCAGTGCTAGGACTAGCGTTTACAATGAGCAGTTCTTC.

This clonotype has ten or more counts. CDR3: CASSDLYGTGSDEQYF. CDR3 nucleotide sequence: TGTGCCAGCAGTGACTTATACGGGACAGGGTCCGACGAGCAGTACTTC. The rearrangement links TRBV25-1 to TRBJ2-7; TRBD1 agrees at 9 bases. The CDR3 runs to 16 residues. Germline V gives CDR1 MGHDK, CDR2 SYGVNS. V shed 3 bases and J 5 bases; nucleotides not matched to a gene: 11.

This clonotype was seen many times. The CDR3 region has the DNA TGCGCCAGCAGCTTGCTAGCGGGAGAAAATGAGCAGTTCTTC. It translates to CASSLLAGENEQFF. The chain couples TRBV5-1 to TRBJ2-1; 10 bases agree with TRBD2. The V gene's germline CDR1 is SGHRS and CDR2 YFSETQ. This CDR3 is built from 14 residues. J gave up 7 bases and V 1 base, and 2 bases lay outside the gene matches.

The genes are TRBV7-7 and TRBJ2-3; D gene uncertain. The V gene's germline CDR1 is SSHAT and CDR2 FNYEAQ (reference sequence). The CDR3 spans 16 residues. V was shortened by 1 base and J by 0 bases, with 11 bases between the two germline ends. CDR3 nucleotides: TGTGCCAGCAGCTTAGGGGCAGATTTAAGCACAGATACGCAGTATTTT. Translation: CASSLGADLSTDTQYF. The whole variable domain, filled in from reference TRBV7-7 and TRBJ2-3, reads GAGVSQSPRYKVTKRGQDVTLRCDPISSHATLYWYQQALGQGPEFLTYFNYEAQPDKSGLPSDRFSAERPEGSISTLTIQRTEQRDSAMYRCASSLGADLSTDTQYFGPGTRLTVL.

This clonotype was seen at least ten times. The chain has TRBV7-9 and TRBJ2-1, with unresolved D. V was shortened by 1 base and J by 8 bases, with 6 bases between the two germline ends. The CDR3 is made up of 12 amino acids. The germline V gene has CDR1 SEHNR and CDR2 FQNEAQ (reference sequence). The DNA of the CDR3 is TGTGCCAGCAGCTTAGGGAATGATGAGCAGTTCTTC. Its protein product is CASSLGNDEQFF.

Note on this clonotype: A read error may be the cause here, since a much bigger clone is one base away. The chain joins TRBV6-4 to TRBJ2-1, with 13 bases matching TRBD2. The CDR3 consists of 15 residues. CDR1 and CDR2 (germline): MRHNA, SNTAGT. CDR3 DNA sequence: TGTGCCAGCAGTCCCCGGACTAGCGGGAGCAATGGGCAGTTCTTC. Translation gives CASSPRTSGSNGQFF.

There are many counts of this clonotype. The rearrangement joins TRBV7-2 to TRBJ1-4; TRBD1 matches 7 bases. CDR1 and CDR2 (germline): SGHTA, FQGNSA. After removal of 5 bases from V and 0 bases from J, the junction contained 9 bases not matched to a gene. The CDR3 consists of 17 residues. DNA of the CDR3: TGTGCCAGCAGCGCCCGACAGGGCCTTGCAACTAATGAAAAACTGTTTTTT. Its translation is CASSARQGLATNEKLFF.

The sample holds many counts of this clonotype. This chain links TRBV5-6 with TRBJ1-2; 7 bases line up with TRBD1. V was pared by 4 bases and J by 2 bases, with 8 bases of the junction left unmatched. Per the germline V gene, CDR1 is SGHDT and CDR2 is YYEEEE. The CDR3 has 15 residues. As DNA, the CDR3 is TGTGCCAGCAGCCTTCCCTGGGACAGCAACTATGGCTACACCTTC. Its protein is CASSLPWDSNYGYTF. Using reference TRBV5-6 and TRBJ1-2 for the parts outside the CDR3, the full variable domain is DAGVTQSPTHLIKTRGQQVTLRCSPKSGHDTVSWYQQALGQGPQFIFQYYEEEERQRGNFPDRFSGHQFPNYSSELNVNALLLGDSALYLCASSLPWDSNYGYTFGSGTRLTVV.